The T cell receptor (beta chain) under discussion was sequenced for a study of blood T cell repertoires in COVID-19. Study context: Acute and convalescent COVID-19 specimens originated in the United States, Italy and Spain. T cells, B-cell-depleted T cells, or PBMCs provided the cDNA or gDNA that served as material.

The CDR3 has 15 residues. Germline-derived CDR1 and CDR2 are LNHDA and SQIVND (reference sequence). J gave up 10 bases and V 5 bases, and 9 bases lay outside the gene matches. As processed by the authors: Reference gene primer amplification gave nucleated cell count estimates. TCRdb's table, derived via immunoSEQ multiplex PCR, lists solely in-frame clones and lacks some. V and J calls plus clone size are reproduced from that table; the DNA served to infer D and trimming. The sample lists 240,000 or so clones, 75% to 90% occurring once. The sequenced sample consisted of peripheral blood. The TCR comes from a woman aged 55-69 years with active or convalescent COVID-19. The chain has TRBV19 and TRBJ1-6; 9 positions agree with TRBD1. The CDR3 here is CASSLWTGEVSPLHF. The CDR3 nucleotides are TGTGCCAGTAGTTTATGGACAGGGGAAGTGTCACCCCTCCACTTT.